A single TCR beta chain is shown here with its context. Its specificity is unknown. This record comes from a study of cytomegalovirus exposure and HLA in healthy donors. General study findings and limits: Follow-up analysis later connected one missense variant in DCLRE1C with trimming of TCR beta V- and J-genes.

Researchers ran the PCR with 60 Vbeta and 13 Jbeta primers. Method: immunoSEQ multiplex PCR; TCRdb's copy keeps in-frame clones and lacks some. The repertoire includes under 200,000 clones, approximately 77% of them detected once, and roughly 2% sits in the top ten. The sequenced sample consisted of PBMCs. This TCR derives from a man aged 45 to 65 in good health and CMV-seropositive.

The CDR3 DNA sequence: TGTGCCAGCAGTGAAGTTAGCTCCTATAATTCACCCCTCCACTTT. Translating gives CASSEVSSYNSPLHF. J is TRBJ1-6 and V is TRBV6-1; D gene unclear. Germline V lookup: CDR1 MNHNS, CDR2 SASEGT. The CDR3 has 15 residues. V gave up 1 base and J gave up 0 bases, with 4 bases separating them.